The 10 T cell receptor beta chains presented below share a single source sample, sequenced in a study of T-cell memory formation after mild COVID-19 (dated by TCRdb to 2020 to 2023). Library preparation used 5' RACE. This sample was sequenced with an Illumina NovaSeq 6000. The public reads were quality trimmed at Q25 with fastp and then assembled into clones with MiXCR by TCRdb, keeping productive beta chains. Merged by CDR3 protein, the rows form single entries marked with the most common genes and DNA. This sample lists some 120,000 distinct CDR3 sequences; about a sixth were detected once. The ten biggest clones cover roughly 5% of the sample. Sequencing input: PBMCs or a T cell subset sorted from them (not recorded which). These receptors originate from a young man who had mild COVID-19 (a few samples of this study predate the infection). The sample titles of this study are shuffled in the database, so cell type and time point are left out; the donor was told from shared clones.

The sample holds many counts of this clonotype. The rearrangement uses TRBV7-3 and TRBJ2-1; D not certain. The CDR3 spans 16 residues. Per germline, CDR1 SGHTA and CDR2 FQGTGA. Trimming took off 5 bases at V and 2 bases at J, with 16 bases between the two ends. The CDR3 reads CASSPARLSPYNEQFF. The CDR3 DNA is TGTGCCAGCAGCCCAGCTCGGCTTTCTCCCTACAATGAGCAGTTCTTC. Variable domain in full (rest from reference TRBV7-3 and TRBJ2-1): GAGVSQTPSNKVTEKGKYVELRCDPISGHTALYWYRQSLGQGPEFLIYFQGTGAADDSGLPNDRFFAVRPEGSVSTLKIQRTERGDSAVYLCASSPARLSPYNEQFFGPGTRLTVL.

This clonotype was detected many times. V usage is TRBV20-1 and J usage is TRBJ2-7, with 7 bases that match TRBD1. Germline loops: CDR1 DFQATT, CDR2 SNEGSKA (reference sequence). CDR3 length: 15 amino acids. V lost 6 bases to trimming and J lost 3 bases; unmatched junction nucleotides: 14. In DNA form, the CDR3 reads TGCAGTGCACAGCCGGGACAGCTCCTGCTCTACGAGCAGTACGTC. Its protein product is CSAQPGQLLLYEQYV.

The chain carries TRBV9 and TRBJ1-3; D ambiguous. The ends were cut back, 0 bases at V and 3 bases at J, with 7 bases in the middle. The CDR3 covers 14 residues. Looked up from germline, CDR1 is SGDLS and CDR2 is YYNGEE. The CDR3 reads CASSVGAGGNTIYF. The DNA for the CDR3 is TGTGCCAGCAGCGTAGGGGCAGGTGGAAACACCATATATTTT.

V usage is TRBV18 and J usage is TRBJ1-5; D call uncertain. The CDR3 sequence is 12 residues long. Germline CDR1 reads KGHSH; CDR2 reads LQKENI. V was clipped by 5 bases and J by 4 bases, with 6 bases between them. The CDR3 nucleotides are TGTGCCAGCTCATCGGAGAATCAGCCCCAGCATTTT. Amino acid sequence: CASSSENQPQHF.

There are a few counts of this clonotype. This sequence joins TRBV7-9 and TRBJ2-2; D not resolved. In germline, CDR1 is SEHNR, CDR2 FQNEAQ (reference sequence). Trimming removed 2 bases at V and 0 bases at J, with 7 bases between. This CDR3 is 15 amino acids long. This CDR3 reads CASSLRVANTGELFF. The DNA for the CDR3 is TGTGCCAGCAGCTTACGCGTCGCGAACACCGGGGAGCTGTTTTTT.

The chain links TRBV6-5 to TRBJ2-5, with 7 bases lining up with TRBD2. CDR1 and CDR2 from the germline V gene are MNHEY and SVGAGI. The CDR3 extends over 15 amino acids. V trimming: 0 bases; J trimming: 4 bases; junction bases outside the gene matches: 5. The CDR3 DNA is TGTGCCAGCAGTTACTCGGGGGGGACCCCAGAGACCCAGTACTTC. Protein sequence: CASSYSGGTPETQYF.

The chain couples TRBV4-1 to TRBJ1-2, with D perhaps matching TRBD1 (5 bases). V was clipped by 1 base and J by 2 bases, with 11 bases between them. Germline V gene lookup returns CDR1 MGHRA and CDR2 YSYEKL. The CDR3 runs to 15 residues. The CDR3 here is CASSQVGTGNYGYTF. CDR3 bases: TGCGCCAGCAGCCAAGTGGGGACGGGGAACTATGGCTACACCTTC.

The V and J genes are TRBV5-1 and TRBJ2-3; D might be TRBD1 or TRBD2, each matching 5 bases. Germline lookup yields CDR1 SGHRS and CDR2 YFSETQ. This CDR3 has 15 amino acids. The germline V and J ends were trimmed by 3 bases and 7 bases, with 18 bases remaining between them. CDR3 sequence: CASSSWTGTTNTQYF. The CDR3 DNA sequence: TGCGCCAGCAGCTCCTGGACCGGGACGACGAATACGCAGTATTTT.

This clonotype was seen a few times. The rearrangement uses TRBV5-4 and TRBJ2-5, with 8 nucleotides matching TRBD2. Germline trimming cut 6 bases from V and 1 base from J; bases unmatched to any gene: 5. The germline CDR1 and CDR2 sequences are SGHNT and YYREEE (reference sequence). This CDR3 is 14 amino acids long. Here the CDR3 DNA reads TGTGCCAGCACTTTAGCGGGGACCCAAGAGACCCAGTACTTC. Its translation: CASTLAGTQETQYF.

This clonotype occurred a few times. This rearrangement joins TRBV6-5 to TRBJ2-7; no clear D. Between the trimmed V and J ends, which lost 0 bases and 0 bases, there was a span of 9 bases. Germline V gene data show CDR1 as MNHEY and CDR2 as SVGAGI. The CDR3 has 15 amino acids. The CDR3 spells CASSYSRISSYEQYF. In DNA, the CDR3 is TGTGCCAGCAGTTACTCCAGGATTTCCTCCTACGAGCAGTACTTC.